This T cell receptor (beta chain) comes out of a study of T-cell reconstitution after alpha-beta-depleted transplantation in children. Overall study findings and caveats: The origin of high day-60 TCRbeta diversity in some patients lay in surviving recipient T cells and thymic progenitors. Reportedly, only several hundred clones from non-depleted graft cells drove alpha-beta T-cell counts at about two months. Hyperexpanded clones declined; after one year, newly produced T cells mostly supplied diversity.

Researchers prepared the TCRbeta library using unique molecular identifiers, the study reports. TCRdb independently ran MiXCR on the PCR reads; one entry per CDR3 protein. Found here are 97,000 or so distinct CDR3 sequences, roughly 7.6% of them singletons; the top ten hold around 17%. This clonotype was picked up a small number of times. What it binds is unknown. V lost 6 bases to trimming and J lost 2 bases, with 8 bases between them. The CDR3 totals 13 residues. The germline V gene encodes CDR1 MNHEY and CDR2 SVGEGT. The rearrangement joins TRBV6-2 or TRBV6-3 to TRBJ1-3; a possible D gene is TRBD1 (5 bases). The TCR sequence derives from a boy younger than 10 with acute lymphoblastic leukemia, due to receive a stem cell transplant. This sample comprised PBMCs, obtained before TCRalphabeta/CD19-depleted stem cell transplant. Here the CDR3 DNA reads TGTGCCAGCAGCGGGGCGACTGGAAACACCATATATTTT. Its protein is CASSGATGNTIYF.